The rows below give T cell receptor beta chains drawn from one sample of a study of Tregs in tolerant kidney transplant recipients. Produced via immunoSEQ multiplex PCR; TCRdb's table is partial and in-frame only. The sample lists about 110,000 clones, 90% occurring once. The material was CD4+ T cells from blood, obtained before the transplant. The source is a human donor who received a combined kidney and bone marrow transplant. Each CDR3 is given with its conserved first and last residue. Each record gives: V gene, clone size, D gene, J gene, CDR3 protein, CDR3 DNA. A D gene is named only where the DNA matches it firmly. Size values are once, few and many counts, or a class for expanded clones, and some rows have none.

>TRBV7-9|-|-|TRBJ2-1
CASSLALRGNNEQFF
TGTGCCAGCAGCTTAGCGCTAAGAGGTAACAATGAGCAGTTCTTC
>TRBV2|-|-|TRBJ2-1
CASSEGQGLNEQFF
TGTGCCAGCAGCGAGGGACAAGGCCTAAATGAGCAGTTCTTC
>TRBV29-1|-|TRBD2|TRBJ2-1
CSVRRTSGSRWGHNEQFF
TGCAGCGTTCGAAGGACTAGCGGGAGCCGGTGGGGTCACAATGAGCAGTTCTTC
>TRBV12-5|once|TRBD1|TRBJ2-1
CASGYTPRQGSYEQFF
TGTGCTAGTGGCTATACCCCGAGACAGGGTAGTTATGAGCAGTTCTTC
>TRBV29-1|once|TRBD1|TRBJ2-5
CSVRDRAQETQYF
TGCAGCGTTCGCGACAGGGCCCAGGAGACCCAGTACTTC
>TRBV11-3|-|-|TRBJ1-5
CASSPRQGRQPQHF
TGTGCCAGCAGCCCCCGGCAGGGCCGGCAGCCCCAGCATTTT
>TRBV6-1|once|TRBD1|TRBJ1-2
CASSPSDRGNYGYTF
TGTGCCAGCAGCCCCTCGGACAGGGGTAACTATGGCTACACCTTC
>TRBV14|few|TRBD1|TRBJ1-1
CASSQRGGTGPEAFF
TGTGCCAGCAGCCAAAGGGGAGGGACAGGGCCTGAAGCTTTCTTT
>TRBV4-1|-|-|TRBJ2-2
CASSQDRGGRMNANTGELFF
TGCGCCAGCAGCCAAGATCGGGGAGGCAGGATGAACGCGAACACCGGGGAGCTGTTTTTT
>TRBV10-3|-|TRBD1|TRBJ2-7
CAISESDRDEQYF
TGTGCCATCAGTGAGTCGGACAGGGACGAGCAGTACTTC
>TRBV29-1|-|-|TRBJ2-2
CSVKAGANTGELFF
TGCAGCGTGAAGGCGGGCGCGAACACCGGGGAGCTGTTTTTT
>TRBV5-1|once|TRBD2|TRBJ2-7
CASSLGSSGRNYEQYF
TGCGCCAGCAGCTTGGGAAGTAGCGGGAGGAACTACGAGCAGTACTTC
>TRBV5-4|-|TRBD2|TRBJ2-2
CASSSGLVGGTGELFF
TGTGCCAGCAGCTCCGGACTAGTCGGGGGCACCGGGGAGCTGTTTTTT
>TRBV28|-|-|TRBJ2-5
CASSSPRDNRQETQYF
TGTGCCAGCTCTTCCCCAAGGGACAACCGACAAGAGACCCAGTACTTC
>TRBV28|-|-|TRBJ2-3
CASSLRDSTDTQYF
TGTGCCAGCAGTCTCCGGGACTCTACAGATACGCAGTATTTT
>TRBV2|-|-|TRBJ1-1
CASSTGGEAFF
TGTGCCAGCAGCACGGGAGGTGAAGCTTTCTTT
>TRBV20-1|-|-|TRBJ2-5
CSASSERTQYF
TGCAGTGCTAGTTCCGAGAGGACCCAGTACTTC
>TRBV12-5|-|-|TRBJ2-5
CASGYEETQYF
TGTGCTAGTGGCTATGAAGAGACCCAGTACTTC
>TRBV27|-|-|TRBJ1-3
CASRTQGWGPIYF
TGTGCCAGCCGAACACAGGGATGGGGACCCATATATTTT
>TRBV7-7|once|TRBD1|TRBJ2-1
CASSSGTGRSNEQFF
TGTGCCAGCAGCTCCGGGACAGGGCGGAGTAATGAGCAGTTCTTC
>TRBV6-5|-|-|TRBJ1-2
CASSPDRNYGYTF
TGTGCCAGCAGCCCTGATCGGAACTATGGCTACACCTTC
>TRBV27|-|-|TRBJ2-1
CASRWRGEQFF
TGTGCCAGCCGGTGGCGGGGAGAGCAGTTCTTC
>TRBV7-6|-|-|TRBJ1-2
CASSPPGMSDGYTF
TGTGCCAGCAGCCCGCCGGGTATGTCGGATGGCTACACCTTC